This note documents a single T cell receptor (beta chain) sequence. Germline V CDR1 and CDR2: MDHEN, SYDVKM. V was pared by 4 bases and J by 11 bases, with 11 bases between. The CDR3 runs 11 residues. The sample comes from a study of blood T cell repertoires in COVID-19. Study as a whole: Samples came from the United States, Italy and Spain, spanning acute and convalescent COVID-19. Sources were T cells, B-cell-depleted T cells, or PBMCs; the material itself was cDNA or gDNA.

Original analysis: Amplification with reference gene primers provided the estimates of nucleated cell counts. Only in-frame clones appear in the TCRdb table, and some are missing; sequencing was by immunoSEQ multiplex PCR. The V and J calls and clone size were taken over from that table, and D and trimming were inferred from the DNA. The sample contains about 180,000 clones, roughly 88% of which appear only once. This chain uses TRBV28 with TRBJ1-1; D not resolved. Sequencing was performed on peripheral blood. This receptor was obtained from a woman in her thirties with acute or convalescent COVID-19. Written as DNA, the CDR3 is TGTGCCAGCAGTTCCCAGATGAGGGCTTTCTTT. Amino acid sequence: CASSSQMRAFF.